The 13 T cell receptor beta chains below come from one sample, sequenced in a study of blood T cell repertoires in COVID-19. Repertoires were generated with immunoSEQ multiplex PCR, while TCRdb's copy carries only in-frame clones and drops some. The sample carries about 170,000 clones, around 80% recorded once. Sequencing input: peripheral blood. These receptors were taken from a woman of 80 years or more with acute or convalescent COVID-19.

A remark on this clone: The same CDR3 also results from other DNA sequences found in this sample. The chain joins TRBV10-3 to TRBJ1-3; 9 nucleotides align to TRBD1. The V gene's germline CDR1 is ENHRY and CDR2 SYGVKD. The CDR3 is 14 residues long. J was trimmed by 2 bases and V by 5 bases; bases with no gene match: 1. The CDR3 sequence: CAISTGGTGNTIYF. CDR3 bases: TGTGCCATCAGTACAGGGGGCACTGGAAACACCATATATTTT.

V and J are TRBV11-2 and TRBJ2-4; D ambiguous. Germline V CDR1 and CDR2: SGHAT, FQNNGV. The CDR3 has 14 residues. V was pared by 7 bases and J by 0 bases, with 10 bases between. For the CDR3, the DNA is TGTGCCAGCACATGGGCCTTAGCCAAAAACATTCAGTACTTC. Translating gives CASTWALAKNIQYF.

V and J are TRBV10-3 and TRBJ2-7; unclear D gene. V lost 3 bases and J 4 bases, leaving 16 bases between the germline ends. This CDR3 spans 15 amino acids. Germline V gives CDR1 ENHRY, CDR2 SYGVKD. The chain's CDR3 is CAISDRQTHRYEQYF. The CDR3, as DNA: TGTGCCATCAGTGACAGGCAGACACACCGGTACGAGCAGTACTTC.

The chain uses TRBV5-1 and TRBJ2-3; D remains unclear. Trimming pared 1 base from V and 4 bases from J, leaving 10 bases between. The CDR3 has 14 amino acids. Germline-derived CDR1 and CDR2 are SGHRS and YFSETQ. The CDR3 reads CASSLFASADTQYF. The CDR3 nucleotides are TGCGCCAGCAGCTTGTTCGCGAGCGCAGATACGCAGTATTTT.

DNA of the CDR3: TGCGCCAGCAGCGGCACGGTGAGGACAGGGGACTATGGCTACACCTTC. Its translation is CASSGTVRTGDYGYTF. The chain joins TRBV5-1 to TRBJ1-2; 9 bases line up with TRBD1. The CDR3 length is 16 residues. Trimming at V came to 4 bases and at J to 3 bases, leaving 10 bases not matched to a gene. CDR1 is SGHRS, CDR2 YFSETQ, per germline.

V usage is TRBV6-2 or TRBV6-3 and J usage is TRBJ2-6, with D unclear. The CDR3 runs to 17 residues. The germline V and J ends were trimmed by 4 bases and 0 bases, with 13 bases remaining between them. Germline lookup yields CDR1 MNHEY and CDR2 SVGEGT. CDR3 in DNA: TGTGCCAGCAGTTCCGGTGGTAGCTACTCTGGGGCCAACGTCCTGACTTTC. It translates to CASSSGGSYSGANVLTF.

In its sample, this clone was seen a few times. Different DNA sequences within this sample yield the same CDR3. This CDR3 reads CASSPLEGAGEAFF. DNA for the CDR3: TGTGCCAGCTCACCATTAGAGGGGGCGGGTGAAGCTTTCTTT. V is TRBV18 and J is TRBJ1-1; 7 bases are a match to TRBD1. The trim removed 2 bases at V and 7 bases at J, leaving 7 bases unmatched. The CDR3 consists of 14 residues. CDR1 is KGHSH, CDR2 LQKENI, per germline. The full variable domain, in which reference TRBV18 and TRBJ1-1 provide the parts outside the CDR3, is NAGVMQNPRHLVRRRGQEARLRCSPMKGHSHVYWYRQLPEEGLKFMVYLQKENIIDESGMPKERFSAEFPKEGPSILRIQQVVRGDSAAYFCASSPLEGAGEAFFGQGTRLTVV.

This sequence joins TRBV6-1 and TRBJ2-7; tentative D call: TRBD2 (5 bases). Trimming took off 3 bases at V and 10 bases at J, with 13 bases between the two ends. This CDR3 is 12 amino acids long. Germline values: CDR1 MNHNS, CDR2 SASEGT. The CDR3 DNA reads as TGTGCCAGCAGTGAGAGGGAGCCTAGTCAGTACTTC. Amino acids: CASSEREPSQYF.

CDR3 sequence: CASSFGGGPQHF. The DNA for the CDR3 is TGTGCCAGCAGTTTTGGAGGTGGGCCCCAGCATTTT. This chain connects TRBV27 to TRBJ1-5; no definite D call. CDR3 length: 12 residues. V lost 3 bases to trimming and J lost 9 bases, with 9 bases between them. Germline V gene lookup returns CDR1 MNHEY and CDR2 SMNVEV (reference sequence).

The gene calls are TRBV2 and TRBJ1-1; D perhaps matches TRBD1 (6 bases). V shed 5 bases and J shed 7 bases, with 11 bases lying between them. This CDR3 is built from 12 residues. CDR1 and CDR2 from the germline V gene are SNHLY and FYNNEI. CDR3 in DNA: TGTGCCAGCAGTACAGGGCCTCATGAAGCTTTCTTT. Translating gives CASSTGPHEAFF.

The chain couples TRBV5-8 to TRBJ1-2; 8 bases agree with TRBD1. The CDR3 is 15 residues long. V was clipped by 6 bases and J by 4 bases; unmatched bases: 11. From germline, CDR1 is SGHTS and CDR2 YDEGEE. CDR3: CASTTPGQVIYGYTF. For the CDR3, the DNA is TGTGCCAGCACCACTCCGGGACAGGTTATCTATGGCTACACCTTC.

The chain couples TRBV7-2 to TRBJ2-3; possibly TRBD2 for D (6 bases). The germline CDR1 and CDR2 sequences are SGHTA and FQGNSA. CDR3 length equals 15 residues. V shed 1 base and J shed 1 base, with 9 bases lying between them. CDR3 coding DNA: TGTGCCAGCAGCTTAGTTGCTAGCGGCACAGATACGCAGTATTTT. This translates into CASSLVASGTDTQYF.

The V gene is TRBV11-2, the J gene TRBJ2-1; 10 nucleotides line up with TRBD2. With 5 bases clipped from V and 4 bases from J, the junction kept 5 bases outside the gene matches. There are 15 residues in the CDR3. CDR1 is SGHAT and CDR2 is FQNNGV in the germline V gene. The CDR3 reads CASSELAGPYNEQFF. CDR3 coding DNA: TGTGCCAGCAGCGAACTAGCGGGGCCATACAATGAGCAGTTCTTC.